Listed here are 23 T cell receptor beta chains from one sample, sequenced in a study of blood T cells in healthy people across ages. A second PCR of roughly 7 to 11 cycles used a sample-barcoded 5' primer and a J-beta primer mix. TCRdb itself ran the 5' RACE reads through MiXCR, one entry per CDR3 protein. The sample has approximately 2,000,000 distinct CDR3 sequences; approximately 39% are singletons. The sequenced material came from blood. The receptors originated from a human donor in good health.

The V call is TRBV29-1, the J call TRBJ2-5; a possible D gene is TRBD1 (6 bases). The germline V gene has CDR1 SQVTM and CDR2 ANQGSEA. This CDR3 spans 14 amino acids. Trimming cost V 5 bases and J 7 bases, with 20 bases left between them. CDR3 residues: CSVSANTGHRTQYF. The CDR3, as DNA: TGCAGCGTTTCGGCGAACACAGGGCACAGGACCCAGTACTTC.

The chain uses TRBV12-3 or TRBV12-4 and TRBJ1-1; D might be TRBD1 (5 bases). This CDR3 is 13 amino acids long. Deletions cut 5 bases from V and 11 bases from J, with 18 bases between. The CDR3 loop reads CASSPSAGLGAFF. The CDR3 DNA is TGTGCCAGCAGTCCTAGCGCAGGGCTGGGGGCTTTCTTT.

This clonotype has only a few counts. The V and J genes are TRBV28 and TRBJ2-5; 10 bases are shared with TRBD1. TRBJ2-7 matches the DNA end more closely, so the J call is doubtful. CDR3 length: 18 amino acids. From germline, CDR1 is MDHEN and CDR2 SYDVKM. The CDR3 loop is CASSLWGHRDRGLYEQYF. DNA of the CDR3: TGTGCCAGCAGTTTATGGGGACACCGGGACAGGGGCTTATACGAGCAGTACTTC.

This clonotype has only a few counts. The gene calls are TRBV29-1 and TRBJ2-7; perhaps TRBD2 as D (6 bases). Germline-derived CDR1 and CDR2 are SQVTM and ANQGSEA. Trimming took off 4 bases at V and 6 bases at J, with 28 bases between the two ends. This CDR3 contains 17 residues. CDR3 bases: TGCAGCGTTGTGATCGTCCCGGTTGGGGGAGGCCACGCCGAGCAGTACTTC. This translates into CSVVIVPVGGGHAEQYF.

This sequence joins TRBV21-1 and TRBJ2-1; the table calls TRBD2, which could not be checked here. TRBV21-1 is deemed a pseudogene. The CDR3 runs to 15 residues. The CDR3 protein is CASSKWGAVGNEQFF. The CDR3 region has the DNA TGTGCCAGCAGCAAATGGGGAGCAGTTGGGAATGAGCAGTTCTTC.

As DNA, the CDR3 is TGTGCCAGCGGACTGGAGATTGCGCAAGAGACCCAGTACTTC. This translates into CASGLEIAQETQYF. The V gene is TRBV21-1, the J gene TRBJ2-5; TRBD2 is the table's D call, not checked against the DNA. TRBV21-1 is recorded as a pseudogene. The CDR3 has 14 residues.

CDR3 sequence reads: CSASQGRRETQYF. The CDR3 nucleotides read TGCAGTGCTAGCCAGGGGCGTAGGGAGACCCAGTACTTC. The V and J genes are TRBV20-1 and TRBJ2-7, with a weak D call TRBD1 (6 bases). The J call may not be correct, given that the DNA end is closer to TRBJ2-5. This CDR3 spans 13 amino acids. Germline CDR1 DFQATT, CDR2 SNEGSKA (reference sequence).

This chain uses TRBV7-2 with TRBJ2-5; D ambiguous. Germline V gene data show CDR1 as SGHTA and CDR2 as FQGNSA. V was clipped by 5 bases and J by 4 bases, with 17 bases between them. The CDR3 contains 15 residues. The CDR3 is CASSTRWGSLETQYF. The CDR3 coding sequence is TGTGCCAGCAGCACCCGGTGGGGTAGTCTAGAGACCCAGTACTTC. The variable domain in full, completed from reference TRBV7-2 and TRBJ2-5, reads GAGVSQSPSNKVTEKGKDVELRCDPISGHTALYWYRQSLGQGLEFLIYFQGNSAPDKSGLPSDRFSAERTGGSVSTLTIQRTQQEDSAVYLCASSTRWGSLETQYFGPGTRLLVL.

This clonotype occurred a few times. J is TRBJ2-6 and V is TRBV12-3 or TRBV12-4; D might be TRBD1 (5 bases). The CDR3 length is 16 residues. Trimming removed 5 bases at V and 0 bases at J, with 11 bases between. The CDR3 nucleotides read TGTGCCAGCAGTCCACACAGGAACTCTGGGGCCAACGTCCTGACTTTC. Translation: CASSPHRNSGANVLTF.

A few counts support this clonotype. An end of the junction does not agree with germline; a read error may underlie this. The genes are TRBV7-7 and TRBJ2-5, with D uncertain. Germline assignment: CDR1 SSHAT and CDR2 FNYEAQ (reference sequence). The CDR3 totals 14 residues. The CDR3 DNA sequence: TGTGCTAGCAGCTTAGAAGCAGACCAAGAGACCCAGTACTTC. Translating gives CASSLEADQETQYF.

This clonotype was seen a handful of times. The CDR3 here is CASSVNLAGLETQYF. As DNA, the CDR3 is TGTGCCAGCAGTGTTAACCTAGCGGGGTTAGAGACCCAGTACTTC. The chain carries TRBV2 and TRBJ2-5; 9 positions match TRBD2. The CDR3 covers 15 residues. The V segment lost 4 bases and the J segment 4 bases; nucleotides outside the gene matches: 7. The germline V gene has CDR1 SNHLY and CDR2 FYNNEI. Looking up the rest from reference TRBV2 and TRBJ2-5 gives the full variable domain: EPEVTQTPSHQVTQMGQEVILRCVPISNHLYFYWYRQILGQKVEFLVSFYNNEISEKSEIFDDQFSVERPDGSNFTLKIRSTKLEDSAMYFCASSVNLAGLETQYFGPGTRLLVL.

This rearrangement joins TRBV20-1 to TRBJ1-6, with D perhaps TRBD1 (5 bases). Between the trimmed V and J ends, which lost 3 bases and 7 bases, there was a span of 13 bases. Germline V gives CDR1 DFQATT, CDR2 SNEGSKA (reference sequence). CDR3 size: 14 residues. CDR3 region: CSARWDGPNSPLHF. Here the CDR3 DNA reads TGCAGTGCTAGGTGGGACGGTCCAAATTCACCCCTCCACTTT.

The rearrangement links TRBV7-6 to TRBJ1-6; 7 nucleotides line up with TRBD1. The CDR3 consists of 14 residues. The V gene's germline CDR1 is SGHVS and CDR2 FNYEAQ. The ends lost 5 bases at V and 9 bases at J; junction bases unmatched: 7. The CDR3 is CASSRGGSSSPLHF. CDR3 DNA sequence: TGTGCCAGCAGCCGAGGGGGCTCGAGTTCACCCCTCCACTTT.

The chain is built from TRBV20-1 and TRBJ2-3; 12 bases fit TRBD1. CDR3 length equals 17 residues. After removal of 6 bases from V and 3 bases from J, the junction contained 13 bases not matched to a gene. Germline CDR1 and CDR2: DFQATT and SNEGSKA (reference sequence). The CDR3 spells CSAQRPGQGARTDTQYF. The CDR3 bases are TGCAGTGCCCAGAGGCCGGGACAGGGGGCGAGGACAGATACGCAGTATTTT.

This clonotype was seen a handful of times. The genes are TRBV18 and TRBJ2-1, with a possible D match to TRBD1 (5 bases). Germline CDR1 and CDR2: KGHSH and LQKENI. V was cut by 2 bases and J by 6 bases, with 14 bases left in between. The CDR3 is 15 amino acids. The CDR3 DNA is TGTGCCAGCTCACCATCAGGGTTTGTCAGCAATGAGCAGTTCTTC. Translated: CASSPSGFVSNEQFF.

Comment on this clonotype: The junction departs from germline at one end; a sequencing error may be responsible. V usage is TRBV2 and J usage is TRBJ1-2; 9 nucleotides align to TRBD1. CDR3 length: 13 amino acids. Germline CDR1 SNHLY, CDR2 FYNNEI. The CDR3 sequence: CASCEQGAGGYTF. The DNA for the CDR3 is TGTGCCAGCTGTGAACAGGGGGCTGGCGGCTACACCTTC. Variable domain in full (rest from reference TRBV2 and TRBJ1-2): EPEVTQTPSHQVTQMGQEVILRCVPISNHLYFYWYRQILGQKVEFLVSFYNNEISEKSEIFDDQFSVERPDGSNFTLKIRSTKLEDSAMYFCASCEQGAGGYTFGSGTRLTVV.

As to this clonotype: The junction departs from the called germline gene at one end, perhaps through a read error. V usage is TRBV4-1 and J usage is TRBJ2-3; tentatively, D is TRBD2 (6 bases). The CDR3 has 15 residues. Germline V gene data show CDR1 as MGHRA and CDR2 as YSYEKL. The CDR3 protein is CASSQGAGNTGTQYF. For the CDR3, the DNA is TGCGCCAGCAGCCAAGGGGCGGGGAACACAGGTACGCAGTATTTT.

To note about this clonotype: The junction differs from germline at one of its ends, possibly a read error. The chain employs TRBV7-2 and TRBJ1-2; a possible D gene is TRBD1 (5 bases). Germline V gives CDR1 SGHTA, CDR2 FQGNSA. The CDR3 has 14 amino acids. CDR3 region: CASQRAGPARGYTF. The CDR3 region has the DNA TGTGCCAGCCAAAGGGCAGGGCCCGCGCGTGGCTACACCTTT.

V is TRBV29-1 and J is TRBJ1-2; tentative D call: TRBD1 (5 bases). The V and J ends lost 3 bases and 5 bases respectively, with 22 bases between them. From germline, CDR1 is SQVTM and CDR2 ANQGSEA. The CDR3 covers 16 residues. CDR3 residues: CSVDGDRDRHSYGYTF. In DNA form, the CDR3 reads TGCAGCGTTGATGGAGACCGGGACCGACATTCGTATGGCTACACCTTC.

The CDR3 sequence: CASSPRESSDEQYF. DNA of the CDR3: TGTGCCAGCAGCCCCAGGGAAAGTTCTGACGAGCAGTACTTC. The chain links TRBV27 to TRBJ2-7, with D possibly TRBD1 on 5 matching bases. CDR3 length equals 14 residues. The germline V and J ends were trimmed by 6 bases and 5 bases, with 17 bases remaining between them. CDR1 MNHEY and CDR2 SMNVEV come from the germline V gene (reference sequence).

In regard to this clonotype: Just one base apart from a much larger clone, this may be a read error. This chain links TRBV6-6 with TRBJ2-1; maybe TRBD2 (7 bases). The germline V gene has CDR1 MNHNY and CDR2 SVGAGI (reference sequence). This CDR3 has 14 amino acids. V lost 6 bases and J 4 bases, leaving 13 bases between the germline ends. DNA for the CDR3: TGTGCCAGCAGGCACGGGGGGCCATACAATGAGCAGTTCTTC. Translation: CASRHGGPYNEQFF.

CDR3 nucleotides: TGTGCCAGCAGCTGGCGAGGCGAGCAGTACTTC. Encoded protein: CASSWRGEQYF. V is TRBV7-8 and J is TRBJ2-7; no clear D gene. CDR3 size: 11 residues. Germline assignment: CDR1 SGHVS and CDR2 FQNEAQ. V was trimmed by 4 bases and J by 6 bases, leaving 7 bases between them.

This rearrangement joins TRBV7-8 to TRBJ2-2, with D possibly being TRBD1 (5 bases). Between the trimmed V and J ends, which lost 2 bases and 3 bases, there was a span of 13 bases. CDR3 length: 16 amino acids. Germline V gives CDR1 SGHVS, CDR2 FQNEAQ. The CDR3 sequence: CASSLTLQVYTGELFF. Here the CDR3 DNA reads TGTGCCAGCAGCTTAACACTACAGGTTTACACCGGGGAGCTGTTTTTT.